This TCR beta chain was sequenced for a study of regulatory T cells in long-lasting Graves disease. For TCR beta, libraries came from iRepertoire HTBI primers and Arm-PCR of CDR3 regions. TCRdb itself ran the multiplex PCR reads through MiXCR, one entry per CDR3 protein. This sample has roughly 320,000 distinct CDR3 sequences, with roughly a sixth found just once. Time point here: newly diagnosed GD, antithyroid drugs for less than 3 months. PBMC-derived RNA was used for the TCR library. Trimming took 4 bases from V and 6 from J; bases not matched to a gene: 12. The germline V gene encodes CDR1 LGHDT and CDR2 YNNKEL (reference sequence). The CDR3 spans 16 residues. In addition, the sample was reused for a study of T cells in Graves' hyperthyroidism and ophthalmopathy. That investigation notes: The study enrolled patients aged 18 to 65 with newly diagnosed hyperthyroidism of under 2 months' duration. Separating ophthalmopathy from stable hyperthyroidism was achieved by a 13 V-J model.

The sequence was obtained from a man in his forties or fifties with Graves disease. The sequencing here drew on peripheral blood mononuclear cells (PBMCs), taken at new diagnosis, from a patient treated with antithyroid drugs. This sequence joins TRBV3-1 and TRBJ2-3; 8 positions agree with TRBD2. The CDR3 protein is CASSPRIGGAGDTQYF. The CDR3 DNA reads TGTGCCAGCAGCCCCCGAATCGGGGGGGCCGGGGATACGCAGTATTTT.